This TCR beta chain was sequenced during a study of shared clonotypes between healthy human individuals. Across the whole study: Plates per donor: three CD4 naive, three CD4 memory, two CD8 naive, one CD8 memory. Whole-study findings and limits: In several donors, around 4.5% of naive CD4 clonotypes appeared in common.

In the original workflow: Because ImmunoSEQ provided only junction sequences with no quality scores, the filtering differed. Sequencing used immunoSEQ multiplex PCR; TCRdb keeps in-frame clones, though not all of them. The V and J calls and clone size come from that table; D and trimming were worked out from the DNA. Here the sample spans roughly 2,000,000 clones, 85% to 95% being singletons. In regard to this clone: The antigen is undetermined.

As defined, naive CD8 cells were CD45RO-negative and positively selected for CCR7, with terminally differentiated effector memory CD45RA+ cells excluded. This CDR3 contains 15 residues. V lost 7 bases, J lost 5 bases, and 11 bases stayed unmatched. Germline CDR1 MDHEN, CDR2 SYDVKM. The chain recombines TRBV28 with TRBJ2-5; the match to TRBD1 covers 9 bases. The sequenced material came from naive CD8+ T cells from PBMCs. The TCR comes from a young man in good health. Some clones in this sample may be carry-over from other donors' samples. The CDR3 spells CASIKGQGRAETQYF. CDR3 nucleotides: TGTGCCAGCATCAAGGGACAGGGACGGGCGGAGACCCAGTACTTC.